Below, 8 T cell receptor beta chains from the same sample are listed, as sequenced in a study of OX40 agonist ivuxolimab in advanced cancers. The library came from the immunoSEQ multiplex PCR assay. TCRdb limited this immuneACCESS table to in-frame rearrangements with V and J called. A share of clones is missing; checked studies link under half to unresolved V genes, and the rest is unexplained. The sample data list approximately 100,000 clones, and about 90% of these were observed just once. The ten largest clones take up 0.79% of the sample. Sequencing used CD4+ or CD8+ T cells sorted from blood, obtained in a trial of the OX40 agonist ivuxolimab. The source of these receptors is an adult with an advanced solid tumor such as melanoma, head and neck, liver or kidney cancer.

The CDR3 sequence: CASSLSAPQPQHF. The DNA of the CDR3 is TGTGCCAGCAGCTTATCGGCCCCCCAGCCCCAGCATTTT. The genes are TRBV7-2 and TRBJ1-5, with unresolved D. CDR3 length: 13 amino acids. CDR1 SGHTA and CDR2 FQGNSA come from the germline V gene. V was trimmed by 2 bases and J by 7 bases, leaving 9 bases between them.

V is TRBV5-5 and J is TRBJ1-1, with D possibly TRBD1 on 5 matching bases. The CDR3 length is 14 residues. With 2 bases removed from V and 0 bases from J, the gap between germline ends came to 8 bases. Germline CDR1 SGHKS, CDR2 YYEKEE (reference sequence). The CDR3 spells CASSFGGMNTEAFF. CDR3 coding DNA: TGTGCCAGCAGCTTTGGGGGGATGAACACTGAAGCTTTCTTT.

The chain has TRBV5-4 and TRBJ2-5, with D perhaps matching TRBD2 (6 bases). The CDR3 sequence is 13 residues long. With 6 bases removed from V and 5 bases from J, the gap between germline ends came to 14 bases. Germline loops: CDR1 SGHNT, CDR2 YYREEE (reference sequence). The CDR3 DNA follows: TGTGCCAGCACCACCCGGGGGAGGGAGACCCAGTACTTC. Protein: CASTTRGRETQYF.

This chain connects TRBV2 to TRBJ2-4; no clear D. The CDR3 loop spans 14 amino acids. From germline, CDR1 is SNHLY and CDR2 FYNNEI. V lost 3 bases to trimming and J lost 6 bases, with 12 bases between them. The CDR3 is CASSEFFGRNIQYF. Here the CDR3 DNA reads TGTGCCAGCAGTGAGTTTTTTGGAAGAAACATTCAGTACTTC.

The chain employs TRBV6-1 and TRBJ1-5; D gene uncertain. Deletions cut 6 bases from V and 0 bases from J, with 6 bases between. The CDR3 is 13 amino acids. Germline CDR1 is MNHNS and CDR2 is SASEGT. The CDR3 DNA reads TGTGCCAGCAGGGAGGTTAGCAATCAGCCCCAGCATTTT. This sequence encodes CASREVSNQPQHF.

The chain combines TRBV28 with TRBJ2-7, with 8 bases identical to TRBD2. This CDR3 region has 14 residues. V was clipped by 7 bases and J by 0 bases; unmatched bases: 5. Per germline, CDR1 MDHEN and CDR2 SYDVKM. The CDR3 nucleotides read TGTGCCAGCATCTCCGGGGGGGACTCCTACGAGCAGTACTTC. Protein sequence: CASISGGDSYEQYF.

The rearrangement links TRBV11-2 to TRBJ2-2; tentatively, D is TRBD2 (5 bases). Germline-derived CDR1 and CDR2 are SGHAT and FQNNGV. Trimming shortened V by 4 bases and J by 5 bases, and 11 bases separated the two germline ends. There are 14 residues in the CDR3. The CDR3 DNA is TGTGCCAGCAGCTACCGCCGAGGGACCGGGGAGCTGTTTTTT. This codes for CASSYRRGTGELFF.

V is TRBV5-5 and J is TRBJ1-2, with D uncertain. The CDR3 length is 13 residues. Germline loops: CDR1 SGHKS, CDR2 YYEKEE (reference sequence). V shed 0 bases and J shed 6 bases, with 9 bases lying between them. The CDR3 spells CASSLEGKDGYTF. In DNA form, the CDR3 reads TGTGCCAGCAGCTTGGAGGGTAAAGATGGCTACACCTTC.